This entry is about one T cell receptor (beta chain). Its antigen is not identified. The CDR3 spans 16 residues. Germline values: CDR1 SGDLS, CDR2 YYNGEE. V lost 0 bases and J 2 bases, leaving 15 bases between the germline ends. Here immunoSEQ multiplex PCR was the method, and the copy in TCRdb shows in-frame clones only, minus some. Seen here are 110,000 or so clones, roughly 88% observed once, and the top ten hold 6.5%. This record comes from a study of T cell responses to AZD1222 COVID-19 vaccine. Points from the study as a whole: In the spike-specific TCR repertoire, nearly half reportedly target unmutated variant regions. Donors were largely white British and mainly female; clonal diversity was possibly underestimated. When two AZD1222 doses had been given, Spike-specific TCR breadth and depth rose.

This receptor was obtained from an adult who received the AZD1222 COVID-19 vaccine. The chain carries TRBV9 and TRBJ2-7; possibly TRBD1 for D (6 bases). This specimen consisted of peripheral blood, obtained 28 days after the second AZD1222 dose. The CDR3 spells CASSVGRGSDAYEQYF. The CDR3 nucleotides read TGTGCCAGCAGCGTAGGTAGGGGGAGTGATGCCTACGAGCAGTACTTC.